This entry is about one T cell receptor beta chain. Its antigen is as yet unknown. Genomic DNA, for the unsorted samples, came from 80 million to 100 million PBMCs. The data are from a study of shared clonotypes between healthy human individuals. Whole-study context: Contributing individuals were two females and three males aged 18 to 49. Study-level findings and limits: Expectations were that clonotype sharing among donors would be affected by sequencing depth.

Researchers sequenced unsorted PBMC DNA using ten immunoSEQ deep assay plates. TCRdb's copy holds only in-frame clones and misses some; the assay was immunoSEQ multiplex PCR. Of fewer than 600,000 clones in the sample, around 77% were seen once. Per germline, CDR1 MNHEY and CDR2 SVGAGI. The CDR3 is 14 residues long. The V gene end was trimmed by 5 bases and the J gene end by 6 bases; junction bases not matched to a gene: 6. The sample taken for sequencing was PBMCs. The sequence derives from a woman aged 40-49 years in good health. Some clones in this sample may be carry-over from other donors' samples. The rearrangement links TRBV6-5 to TRBJ2-1, with 8 nucleotides matching TRBD2. The CDR3 loop is CASSPSTSGNEQFF. The CDR3, as DNA: TGTGCCAGCAGTCCTTCAACTAGCGGCAATGAGCAGTTCTTC.